This T cell receptor beta chain was profiled in a study of healthy donors' naive CD4 and CD8 T cells. Study-level information: Donors spanned ages 20-25, 40-50 and 60-70 years, half female. Study outcomes and limitations: Chains were not paired, since alpha and beta were sequenced in bulk. CDR3 charge plus V and J genes appeared to account for about 13% of CD4/CD8 variance.

Germline CDR1 SGDLS, CDR2 YYNGEE. V lost 0 bases and J lost 0, with 7 bases in between. The CDR3 covers 15 residues. As to this clonotype: As yet, its antigen is unknown.

Starting from roughly 0.45 ug of total RNA, TCR libraries were made with linear amplification. TCRdb used MiXCR to reprocess the reads, holding one entry per CDR3 protein. The sample shows around 200,000 distinct CDR3 sequences, 65% to 80% of them seen only once. This sequence originates from a pool of human donors in good health; the sample pools cells from several healthy donors. The sequenced material came from naive CD4+ and CD8+ T cells sorted from blood, pooled from several donors. The V call is TRBV9, the J call TRBJ2-1; no clear D. CDR3 bases: TGTGCCAGCAGCGTAGCCGTAAGCTCCTACAATGAGCAGTTCTTC. Amino acid sequence: CASSVAVSSYNEQFF.